This TCR beta chain was identified during a study of identical twins. General study results and limits: Conclusions came from cross-sectional statistical analysis, not from following the same donors. Weaker excess twin sharing was observed in beta out-of-frame sequences.

In its sample, this clonotype was seen many times. The antigen is not known. Template switching supplied a universal primer site; unique molecular identifiers were carried on the cDNA. From the 5' RACE reads, TCRdb called clonotypes with MiXCR, one entry per CDR3 protein. The data contain some 710,000 distinct CDR3 sequences, 6.1% of them seen just once; the ten biggest clones take up about 2%. The TCR was taken from a man aged 18 to 30 in good health. The source material was naive T cells sorted from blood.

DNA for the CDR3: TGTGCCAGCAGTCTCGTGACAGGGGTGGTCGGGCAAGAGACCCAGTACTTC. Protein product: CASSLVTGVVGQETQYF. The chain is built from TRBV6-2 or TRBV6-3 and TRBJ2-5, with 8 nucleotides matching TRBD1. Germline CDR1 reads MNHEY; CDR2 reads SVGEGT. The length of the CDR3 is 17 residues. V was clipped by 5 bases and J by 2 bases; unmatched bases: 13.